This T cell receptor beta chain was obtained from a study of T cells expressing NK-cell markers. Study at large: Researchers got TCR beta repertoires out of sorted CD3+CD56+NKG2C+, CD3+CD56+NKG2C- and CD3+CD56-NKG2C+ T cells. Overall study results and limits: Roughly six donors showed dominant NKG2C+ clonotypes comprising about 1.0-8% of their CD8+ T cells. The HCMV specificity of the expanded NKG2C+ T cell clones stayed unresolved.

TCRdb reprocessed the 5' RACE reads, keeping one entry per CDR3 protein, no DNA. This sample's table reports 150,000 or so distinct CDR3 sequences. The CDR3 has 13 amino acids. Germline V lookup: CDR1 SQVTM, CDR2 ANQGSEA. Points on this clonotype: The antigen remains undetermined.

The clonotype was recovered from a woman aged 18-70 years in good health. The sample was blood T cells: a sorted CD56 or NKG2C T cell subset, CD4+ or CD8+ T cells, or bulk PBMC T cells (not recorded which). This chain uses TRBV29-1 with TRBJ2-3; TCRdb indicates TRBD2, and absent DNA this call remains unverified. This CDR3 reads CSVVGRVTDTQYF.